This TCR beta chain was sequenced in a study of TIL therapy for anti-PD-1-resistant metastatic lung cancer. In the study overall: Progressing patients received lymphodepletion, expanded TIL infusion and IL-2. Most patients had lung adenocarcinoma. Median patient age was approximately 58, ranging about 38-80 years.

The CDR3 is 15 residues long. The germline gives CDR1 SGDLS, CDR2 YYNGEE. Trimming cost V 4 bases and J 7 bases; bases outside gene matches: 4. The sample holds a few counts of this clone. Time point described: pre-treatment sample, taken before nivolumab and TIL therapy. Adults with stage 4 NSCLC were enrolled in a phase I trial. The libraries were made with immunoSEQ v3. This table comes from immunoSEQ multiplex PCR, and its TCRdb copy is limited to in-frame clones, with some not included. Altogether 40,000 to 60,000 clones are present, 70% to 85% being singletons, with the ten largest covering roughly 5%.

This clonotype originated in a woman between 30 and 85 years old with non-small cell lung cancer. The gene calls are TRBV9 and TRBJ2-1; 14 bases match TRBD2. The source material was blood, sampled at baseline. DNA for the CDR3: TGTGCCAGCAGCAGACTAGCGGGAGGGGGAAATGAGCAGTTCTTC. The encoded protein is CASSRLAGGGNEQFF.